The 8 T cell receptor beta chains below were found in one sample sequenced in a study of T cell changes during pregnancy in multiple sclerosis. Some clones are missing from TCRdb's copy, which holds only in-frame ones; the method was immunoSEQ multiplex PCR. The sample holds fewer than 75,000 clones, approximately 91% seen once. The sample here was peripheral blood, taken in the first trimester of pregnancy. Every receptor here comes from a female donor with multiple sclerosis, enrolled in a pregnancy study.

This clone appeared once. The germline gene is not matched at one end of the junction; a read error may be the cause. V and J are TRBV7-9 and TRBJ2-2, with 8 bases fitting TRBD2. Germline V gene data show CDR1 as SEHNR and CDR2 as FQNEAQ (reference sequence). This CDR3 comprises 16 residues. Written as DNA, the CDR3 is TGTGCCAGCACCTTAGCGGGACTCCAAGGATCCGGGGAGCTGTTTTTT. Translated: CASTLAGLQGSGELFF.

CDR3 in DNA: TGTGCCAGCAGTGAAGTAAGGGGTGGAGAAAAACTGTTTTTT. Its translation is CASSEVRGGEKLFF. V and J are TRBV6-1 and TRBJ1-4; D is possibly TRBD1 (5 bases). The germline V gene has CDR1 MNHNS and CDR2 SASEGT. Deletions cut 1 base from V and 8 bases from J, with 11 bases between. The CDR3 is 14 residues long.

This sequence joins TRBV15 and TRBJ1-5; maybe TRBD1 (6 bases). The CDR3 spans 16 residues. Germline V gene data show CDR1 as LNHNV and CDR2 as YYDKDF (reference sequence). Trimming removed 0 bases at V and 4 bases at J, with 13 bases between. The CDR3 DNA reads as TGTGCCACCAGCAGAGATGTTGGGGGGGCGAATCAGCCCCAGCATTTT. Translation: CATSRDVGGANQPQHF.

The V call is TRBV5-1, the J call TRBJ2-5, with D perhaps TRBD1 (8 bases). The germline V and J ends were trimmed by 2 bases and 3 bases, with 23 bases remaining between them. The CDR3 is 18 amino acids. CDR1 is SGHRS, CDR2 YFSETQ, per germline. The CDR3 DNA sequence: TGCGCCAGCAGCTTCCCTACAGGGGGGGCGCGGGGGAAAGAGACCCAGTACTTC. The encoded protein is CASSFPTGGARGKETQYF.

The chain is built from TRBV11-2 and TRBJ1-1; 8 nucleotides line up with TRBD1. The CDR3 length is 19 residues. V shed 0 bases and J 5 bases; nucleotides not matched to a gene: 17. The germline CDR1 and CDR2 sequences are SGHAT and FQNNGV. DNA of the CDR3: TGTGCCAGCAGCTTAGATCACGGTAACGGAGGGACAGGCCGGACTGAAGCTTTCTTT. It specifies CASSLDHGNGGTGRTEAFF.

As concerns this clone: The junction shows a germline mismatch at one end, possibly a read error. This chain joins TRBV11-2 and TRBJ2-5, with D perhaps matching TRBD1 (5 bases). Germline assignment: CDR1 SGHAT and CDR2 FQNNGV. The CDR3 has 15 residues. The CDR3: CASSPLQGPQGTQYF. The CDR3 coding sequence is TGTGCCAGCAGTCCCTTGCAGGGTCCTCAAGGGACCCAGTACTTC.

The chain couples TRBV2 to TRBJ2-3, with 13 nucleotides matching TRBD2. Germline trimming cut 6 bases from V and 6 bases from J; bases unmatched to any gene: 9. The CDR3 covers 16 residues. The V gene's germline CDR1 is SNHLY and CDR2 FYNNEI. The CDR3 nucleotides are TGTGCCAGCAGCCAGAAGACTAGCGGGAGGCCGGATACGCAGTATTTT. This encodes CASSQKTSGRPDTQYF.

The V gene is TRBV10-3, the J gene TRBJ1-2; the D is unclear. CDR1 is ENHRY, CDR2 SYGVKD, per germline. Trimming took 5 bases from V and 2 from J, leaving 9 bases between them. The CDR3 extends over 13 amino acids. In DNA form, the CDR3 reads TGTGCCATCAGTTCCACTGCGAACTATGGCTACACCTTC. It codes for CAISSTANYGYTF.